The 15 T cell receptor beta chains reported below all come from one sample, sequenced in a study of OX40 agonist ivuxolimab in advanced cancers. Sequencing used immunoSEQ multiplex PCR; TCRdb keeps in-frame clones, though not all of them. The sample consists of tens of thousands of clones, 89% of them appearing once. The specimen comprised CD4+ or CD8+ T cells sorted from blood, sampled in a trial of the OX40 agonist ivuxolimab. Receptors were obtained from an adult with an advanced solid tumor such as melanoma, head and neck, liver or kidney cancer.

J is TRBJ2-5 and V is TRBV5-1; the D is unclear. V dropped 2 bases and J dropped 1 base, with 9 bases sitting between them. The CDR3 is made up of 14 amino acids. Germline CDR1 SGHRS, CDR2 YFSETQ. The CDR3 coding sequence is TGCGCCAGCAGCTTAGAGTCCACCCAAGAGACCCAGTACTTC. This codes for CASSLESTQETQYF.

This clone was found once. The J gene is TRBJ2-5, the V gene TRBV5-1; D ambiguous. CDR3 length equals 14 residues. CDR1 SGHRS and CDR2 YFSETQ come from the germline V gene. V was cut by 0 bases and J by 2 bases, with 8 bases left in between. The DNA for the CDR3 is TGCGCCAGCAGCTTGGGACAACTACAAGAGACCCAGTACTTC. The encoded protein is CASSLGQLQETQYF.

The chain employs TRBV29-1 and TRBJ1-2, with D possibly TRBD1 on 5 matching bases. With 5 bases removed from V and 4 bases from J, the gap between germline ends came to 17 bases. Germline CDR1 and CDR2: SQVTM and ANQGSEA. The CDR3 is made up of 14 amino acids. The CDR3 nucleotides read TGCAGCGTTCGAAGAGGGGTGGATTCCTATGGCTACACCTTC. Protein: CSVRRGVDSYGYTF.

This clone occurred once. Other DNA sequences in the same sample also yield this CDR3. V usage is TRBV2 and J usage is TRBJ2-1; D ambiguous. Germline CDR1 and CDR2: SNHLY and FYNNEI. The CDR3 totals 11 residues. Trimming stripped 4 bases from V and 4 bases from J, with 2 bases between. Written as DNA, the CDR3 is TGTGCCAGCAGTGGATACAATGAGCAGTTCTTC. It translates to CASSGYNEQFF.

The chain is built from TRBV5-1 and TRBJ1-2; 7 bases match TRBD1. CDR1 SGHRS and CDR2 YFSETQ come from the germline V gene. This CDR3 has 16 residues. V lost 4 bases, J lost 7 bases, and 16 bases stayed unmatched. CDR3 sequence: CASSPAGTAVRSGYTF. DNA of the CDR3: TGCGCCAGCAGCCCGGCCGGGACAGCGGTTAGGAGTGGCTACACCTTC.

This chain uses TRBV7-8 with TRBJ2-3; 8 bases agree with TRBD1. With 5 bases clipped from V and 8 bases from J, the junction kept 3 bases outside the gene matches. The germline V gene has CDR1 SGHVS and CDR2 FQNEAQ. The CDR3 is 12 amino acids. CDR3 amino acids: CASSPDRATQYF. CDR3 sequence (DNA): TGTGCCAGCAGCCCGGACAGGGCTACGCAGTATTTT.

The gene calls are TRBV7-3 and TRBJ2-4; no definite D call. The CDR3 runs to 13 residues. With 1 base removed from V and 8 bases from J, the gap between germline ends came to 9 bases. Germline V gives CDR1 SGHTA, CDR2 FQGTGA. The CDR3 sequence: CASSLNPGDIQYF. The DNA of the CDR3 is TGTGCCAGCAGCTTAAATCCCGGCGACATTCAGTACTTC.

The V call is TRBV6-1, the J call TRBJ2-1; 9 nucleotides align to TRBD1. This CDR3 is built from 15 residues. The germline V gene has CDR1 MNHNS and CDR2 SASEGT. J gave up 12 bases and V 10 bases, and 19 bases lay outside the gene matches. Here the CDR3 reads CATGTYPGQGIWQFF. CDR3 nucleotides: TGTGCCACCGGAACCTACCCGGGACAGGGAATTTGGCAGTTCTTC.

V is TRBV6-1 and J is TRBJ1-5, with D possibly TRBD1 on 5 matching bases. This CDR3 has 14 residues. Trimming took 4 bases from V and 1 from J, leaving 8 bases between them. Per the germline V gene, CDR1 is MNHNS and CDR2 is SASEGT. The DNA for the CDR3 is TGTGCCAGCAGTGGGCGACAGAGCAATCAGCCCCAGCATTTT. Protein: CASSGRQSNQPQHF.

The rearrangement links TRBV5-1 to TRBJ1-1, with 7 nucleotides matching TRBD1. Germline values: CDR1 SGHRS, CDR2 YFSETQ. The CDR3 sequence is 17 residues long. J was trimmed by 1 base and V by 5 bases; bases with no gene match: 14. The CDR3 is CASRFASTGQRNTEAFF. Written as DNA, the CDR3 is TGCGCCAGCAGATTCGCTTCAACGGGACAGAGGAACACTGAAGCTTTCTTT.

The rearrangement links TRBV9 to TRBJ2-3; D tentatively fits TRBD1 or TRBD2 (6 bases each). V was pared by 0 bases and J by 0 bases, with 20 bases between. From germline, CDR1 is SGDLS and CDR2 YYNGEE. The CDR3 consists of 19 residues. CDR3 in amino acids: CASSVGPPGGLASTDTQYF. CDR3 bases: TGTGCCAGCAGCGTAGGACCCCCCGGGGGCCTGGCTAGCACAGATACGCAGTATTTT.

The V gene is TRBV7-2, the J gene TRBJ2-7, with a tentative D call TRBD2 (6 bases). The CDR3 is made up of 16 amino acids. Germline assignment: CDR1 SGHTA and CDR2 FQGNSA. Trimming cost V 5 bases and J 3 bases, with 20 bases left between them. CDR3 nucleotides: TGTGCCAGCAGCCAGCCCGCTGCTGGGGGGTTCTACGAGCAGTACTTC. Translated, it gives CASSQPAAGGFYEQYF.

This clone was counted between two and nine times. The gene calls are TRBV4-1 and TRBJ2-1; TRBD1 is a possible D gene (6 bases). Germline CDR1 and CDR2: MGHRA and YSYEKL. The CDR3 is 11 amino acids. V lost 8 bases and J lost 7, with 9 bases in between. The CDR3 protein is CASLRGNEQFF. Written as DNA, the CDR3 is TGCGCCAGCCTGAGGGGGAATGAGCAGTTCTTC.

The chain has TRBV7-2 and TRBJ1-2; 12 positions agree with TRBD1. Germline lookup yields CDR1 SGHTA and CDR2 FQGNSA. Trimming took 4 bases from V and 5 from J; bases not matched to a gene: 5. This CDR3 region has 15 residues. The CDR3 sequence is CASSSRDRGQYGYTF. The CDR3 region has the DNA TGTGCCAGCAGCTCGAGGGACAGGGGGCAGTATGGCTACACCTTC.

The V call is TRBV9, the J call TRBJ1-1; perhaps TRBD1 as D (6 bases). CDR1 is SGDLS, CDR2 YYNGEE, per germline. The CDR3 is 15 residues long. Trimming removed 3 bases at V and 4 bases at J, with 16 bases between. For the CDR3, the DNA is TGTGCCAGCAGCGGAAGATCCAGGGGCGGCACTGAAGCTTTCTTT. Translated: CASSGRSRGGTEAFF.